Below, 2 T cell receptor beta chains from the same sample are listed, as sequenced in a study of persistence of HIV-infected CD4 T cells. The stimulus was an HIV-1 Gag 15-mer peptide pool, about 1 ug/peptide/mL. Sorted nonresponding memory CD4+ T cells were CD40L-negative, CD69-negative, CD45RO-high. No antigen has been assigned to these receptors. The immunoSEQ assay was version 4, run in survey mode. Method: immunoSEQ multiplex PCR; TCRdb's copy keeps in-frame clones and lacks some. The sample lists 30,000 to 45,000 clones, around 86% seen once, with roughly 0.99% in the top ten. The sequencing here drew on cultured CD4+ T cells from PBMCs, taken from a patient who received antiretroviral therapy. Receptor source: an adult with HIV. The donor label of this sample is uncertain.

This sequence joins TRBV5-6 and TRBJ1-2; no definite D call. V lost 1 base and J lost 4, with 14 bases in between. The CDR3 runs 15 residues. CDR1 SGHDT and CDR2 YYEEEE come from the germline V gene. The CDR3 nucleotides read TGTGCCAGCAGCTTGAGTGAGGGTATTCGCTATGGCTACACCTTC. This codes for CASSLSEGIRYGYTF. Using reference TRBV5-6 and TRBJ1-2 for the parts outside the CDR3, the full variable domain is DAGVTQSPTHLIKTRGQQVTLRCSPKSGHDTVSWYQQALGQGPQFIFQYYEEEERQRGNFPDRFSGHQFPNYSSELNVNALLLGDSALYLCASSLSEGIRYGYTFGSGTRLTVV.

The genes are TRBV18 and TRBJ2-6; D unresolved. Trimming cost V 5 bases and J 1 base, with 12 bases left between them. Per the germline V gene, CDR1 is KGHSH and CDR2 is LQKENI. The CDR3 sequence is 16 residues long. The CDR3 spells CASSTPTRSGANVLTF. In DNA, the CDR3 is TGTGCCAGCTCAACCCCGACACGTTCTGGGGCCAACGTCCTGACTTTC.